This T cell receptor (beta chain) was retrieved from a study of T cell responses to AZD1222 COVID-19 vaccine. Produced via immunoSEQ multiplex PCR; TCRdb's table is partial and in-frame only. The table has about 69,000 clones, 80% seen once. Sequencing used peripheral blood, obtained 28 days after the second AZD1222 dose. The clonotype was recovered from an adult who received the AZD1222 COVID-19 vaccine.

The CDR3: CATSDPLGGEQFF. The CDR3 DNA reads TGTGCCACCAGTGACCCCTTGGGGGGGGAGCAGTTCTTC. V is TRBV24-1 and J is TRBJ2-1, with 7 bases that match TRBD2. Per the germline V gene, CDR1 is KGHDR and CDR2 is SFDVKD. The V gene end was trimmed by 4 bases and the J gene end by 10 bases; junction bases not matched to a gene: 6. This CDR3 contains 13 residues.